The 21 T cell receptor beta chains below all came from one sample that was sequenced in a study of T cell responses to AZD1222 COVID-19 vaccine. Clones were sequenced by immunoSEQ multiplex PCR, and TCRdb holds only the in-frame ones, with some missing. This sample has 88,000 or so clones; under 90% occur once, and the top ten carry 2% to 3%. The sequences come from peripheral blood, collected on day 0 of AZD1222 vaccination. Source of these receptors: an adult in good health.

This chain joins TRBV3-1 (or the pseudogene TRBV3-2) and TRBJ1-5; D is undetermined. Germline V lookup: CDR1 LGHDT, CDR2 YNNKEL (reference sequence). V was cut by 0 bases and J by 10 bases, with 13 bases left in between. The CDR3 is 14 amino acids. The CDR3 DNA is TGTGCCAGCAGCCAAGAGGCCAGCGTAGGCCCCCAGCATTTT. Protein product: CASSQEASVGPQHF.

The chain carries TRBV5-1 and TRBJ2-3; D unresolved. Trimming stripped 6 bases from V and 0 bases from J, with 11 bases between. CDR3 length: 14 amino acids. The germline V gene encodes CDR1 SGHRS and CDR2 YFSETQ. The CDR3 nucleotides are TGCGCCAGCACCCTGACTTCTAGCACAGATACGCAGTATTTT. It translates to CASTLTSSTDTQYF.

For the CDR3, the DNA is TGTGCCAGCAGGTACGGGGTTGATGGCTACACCTTC. Its protein is CASRYGVDGYTF. The chain recombines TRBV12-3 or TRBV12-4 with TRBJ1-2; D is ambiguous. The CDR3 extends over 12 amino acids. V was cut by 6 bases and J by 6 bases, with 11 bases left in between.

The V gene is TRBV5-6, the J gene TRBJ2-3; 11 nucleotides align to TRBD2. V gave up 1 base and J gave up 6 bases; unmatched junction bases: 7. CDR3 length equals 16 residues. Germline V gives CDR1 SGHDT, CDR2 YYEEEE. The CDR3 region has the DNA TGTGCCAGCAGCTTGAAACTAGCGGGAGTCGGCGATACGCAGTATTTT. This sequence encodes CASSLKLAGVGDTQYF.

This clone was recorded once. The chain links TRBV20-1 to TRBJ2-7; 7 positions agree with TRBD1. Germline V CDR1 and CDR2: DFQATT, SNEGSKA (reference sequence). The J segment lost 4 bases and the V segment lost 3 bases, leaving 9 bases of the junction unmatched. This CDR3 region has 14 residues. The CDR3 DNA is TGCAGTGCTAGTAGGACAGGCGGCCGATACGAGCAGTACTTC. Translated, it gives CSASRTGGRYEQYF.

This clone was found once. This chain joins TRBV18 and TRBJ2-4, with D possibly TRBD1 on 6 matching bases. Germline-derived CDR1 and CDR2 are KGHSH and LQKENI. V was cut by 2 bases and J by 0 bases, with 26 bases left in between. This CDR3 is 21 amino acids long. CDR3 nucleotide sequence: TGTGCCAGCTCACCAAGGGCGACCTCCGGGACAAAGAACATAGCCAAAAACATTCAGTACTTC. This gives the protein CASSPRATSGTKNIAKNIQYF.

The chain uses TRBV23-1 and TRBJ2-1; D possibly corresponds to TRBD1 (5 bases). TRBV23-1 falls under the ORF class, with uncertain function. The CDR3 is 13 residues long. V lost 6 bases to trimming and J lost 8 bases, with 14 bases between them. The CDR3 is CASSTPGADEQFF. DNA for the CDR3: TGCGCCAGCAGCACCCCTGGGGCGGATGAGCAGTTCTTC.

This chain links TRBV7-9 with TRBJ1-5; D may be TRBD1 (6 bases). There are 13 residues in the CDR3. Trimming took 3 bases from V and 4 from J, leaving 7 bases between them. Germline CDR1 reads SEHNR; CDR2 reads FQNEAQ (reference sequence). The CDR3 is CASSFGQNQPQHF. In nucleotides, the CDR3 is TGTGCCAGCAGCTTTGGACAGAATCAGCCCCAGCATTTT.

The chain recombines TRBV10-1 with TRBJ2-3; D perhaps matches TRBD2 (5 bases). Trimming left V 0 bases short and J 3 bases short, with 19 bases between. This CDR3 contains 18 residues. Germline CDR1 is WNHNN and CDR2 is SYGVQD (reference sequence). The CDR3 loop reads CASSESWLADLRTDTQYF. In nucleotides, the CDR3 is TGCGCCAGCAGTGAGTCCTGGCTAGCAGACTTGAGGACAGATACGCAGTATTTT.

The chain joins TRBV4-2 to TRBJ2-6; D unclear. The germline V gene has CDR1 LGHNA and CDR2 YNFKEQ. With 0 bases removed from V and 0 bases from J, the gap between germline ends came to 15 bases. The CDR3 is 19 amino acids. CDR3 protein: CASSQEFRFGLSGANVLTF. Written as DNA, the CDR3 is TGTGCCAGCAGCCAAGAATTCAGATTCGGGCTCTCTGGGGCCAACGTCCTGACTTTC.

Notes on this clone: The sample contains more than one DNA sequence encoding this CDR3. This chain links TRBV7-2 with TRBJ1-5, with 11 positions matching TRBD1. Losses at the gene ends were 5 bases for V and 6 bases for J; bases not matched to a gene: 9. CDR1 SGHTA and CDR2 FQGNSA come from the germline V gene. The CDR3 contains 16 residues. Here the CDR3 reads CASSLTGTGGRQPQHF. CDR3 nucleotides: TGTGCCAGCAGCCTCACCGGGACAGGGGGACGTCAGCCCCAGCATTTT.

The rearrangement joins TRBV24-1 to TRBJ2-3, with D perhaps TRBD1 (5 bases). This CDR3 contains 12 residues. The germline gives CDR1 KGHDR, CDR2 SFDVKD. The V and J ends lost 9 bases and 6 bases respectively, with 12 bases between them. CDR3 region: CATAGASDTQYF. For the CDR3, the DNA is TGTGCCACCGCTGGGGCAAGTGATACGCAGTATTTT.

This chain uses TRBV2 with TRBJ1-1, with a tentative D call TRBD1 (5 bases). The CDR3 is 14 amino acids. CDR1 and CDR2 (germline): SNHLY, FYNNEI. Deletions cut 0 bases from V and 11 bases from J, with 16 bases between. CDR3 in DNA: TGTGCCAGCAGTGAAGCGCTAGGGGCCGAGGGGGCTTTCTTT. It specifies CASSEALGAEGAFF.

The CDR3 nucleotides are TGTGCCAGCAGCAGGGACGGACAGGCGTTCTATGGCTACACCTTC. This translates into CASSRDGQAFYGYTF. The chain uses TRBV11-2 and TRBJ1-2, with 7 bases lining up with TRBD1. The V and J ends lost 5 bases and 4 bases, in that order; junction bases with no gene match: 10. The CDR3 is made up of 15 amino acids. CDR1 and CDR2 from the germline V gene are SGHAT and FQNNGV.

Of note for this clone: Mismatch with germline at one junction end may stem from a read error. V gene TRBV30 combines with J gene TRBJ1-5; 9 bases line up with TRBD1. CDR3 length equals 19 residues. Germline lookup yields CDR1 GTSNPN and CDR2 SVGIG (reference sequence). CDR3 DNA: TGTGCCTGGAGTGCAAGCTTATTCCCGGGACAGGGCGAGAATCGGCCCCAGCATTTT. Translated: CAWSASLFPGQGENRPQHF.

The count of this clone is one. V is TRBV6-5 and J is TRBJ1-1; 12 bases line up with TRBD1. Germline V gives CDR1 MNHEY, CDR2 SVGAGI. V lost 6 bases to trimming and J lost 5 bases; unmatched junction nucleotides: 7. This CDR3 region has 15 residues. CDR3 sequence reads: CASRGQGAGTTEAFF. Written as DNA, the CDR3 is TGTGCCAGCAGGGGACAGGGGGCGGGAACAACTGAAGCTTTCTTT.

V gene TRBV18 combines with J gene TRBJ2-1, with no clear D. Trimming left V 3 bases short and J 5 bases short, with 8 bases between. Germline CDR1 reads KGHSH; CDR2 reads LQKENI. This CDR3 has 13 residues. The CDR3 DNA follows: TGTGCCAGCTCACCTACTACGGACAATGAGCAGTTCTTC. Its translation is CASSPTTDNEQFF.

V is TRBV6-5 and J is TRBJ2-5; 9 bases map to TRBD1. CDR3 length: 14 residues. The germline V gene has CDR1 MNHEY and CDR2 SVGAGI. The V segment lost 6 bases and the J segment 1 base; nucleotides outside the gene matches: 3. DNA for the CDR3: TGTGCCAGCAGGACAGGGGGAGCCCAAGAGACCCAGTACTTC. Translated: CASRTGGAQETQYF.

The genes are TRBV3-1 (or the pseudogene TRBV3-2) and TRBJ1-1; TRBD1 might be the D (5 bases). CDR1 is LGHDT and CDR2 is YNNKEL in the germline V gene (reference sequence). The length of the CDR3 is 12 residues. Trimming took 4 bases from V and 6 from J, leaving 9 bases between them. The CDR3 reads CASSRQGAEAFF. CDR3 in DNA: TGTGCCAGCAGCCGCCAGGGCGCTGAAGCTTTCTTT.

The count of this clone is one. The V and J genes are TRBV11-1 and TRBJ1-1, with D unclear. The V end lost 2 bases, the J end lost 5 bases, and 9 bases lay between the germline ends. CDR1 is SGHAT and CDR2 is FQDESV in the germline V gene (reference sequence). The CDR3 length is 13 residues. The CDR3 DNA reads as TGTGCCAGCAGCTTAATCCTGGAGACTGAAGCTTTCTTT. Translation: CASSLILETEAFF.

This chain connects TRBV7-9 to TRBJ2-6, with 8 nucleotides matching TRBD1. Germline loops: CDR1 SEHNR, CDR2 FQNEAQ (reference sequence). This CDR3 comprises 16 residues. V gave up 3 bases and J gave up 1 base; unmatched junction bases: 2. This chain's CDR3 is CASSFDRGSGANVLTF. In DNA form, the CDR3 reads TGTGCCAGCAGCTTCGACAGGGGTTCTGGGGCCAACGTCCTGACTTTC. Based on the CDR3 plus reference TRBV7-9 and TRBJ2-6, the full variable domain is DTGVSQNPRHKITKRGQNVTFRCDPISEHNRLYWYRQTLGQGPEFLTYFQNEAQLEKSRLLSDRFSAERPKGSFSTLEIQRTEQGDSAMYLCASSFDRGSGANVLTFGAGSRLTVL.